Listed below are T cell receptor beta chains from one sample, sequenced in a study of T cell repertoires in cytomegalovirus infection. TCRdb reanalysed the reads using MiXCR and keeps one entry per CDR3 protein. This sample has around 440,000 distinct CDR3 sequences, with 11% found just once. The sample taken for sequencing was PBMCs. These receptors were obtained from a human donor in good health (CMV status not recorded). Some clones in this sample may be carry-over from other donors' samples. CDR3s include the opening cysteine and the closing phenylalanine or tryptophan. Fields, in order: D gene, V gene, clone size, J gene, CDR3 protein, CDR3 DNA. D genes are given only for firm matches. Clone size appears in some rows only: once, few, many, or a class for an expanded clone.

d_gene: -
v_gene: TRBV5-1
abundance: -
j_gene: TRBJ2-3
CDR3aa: CASSPEGGASDTQYF
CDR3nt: TGCGCCAGCAGCCCCGAGGGGGGGGCCTCAGATACGCAGTATTTT

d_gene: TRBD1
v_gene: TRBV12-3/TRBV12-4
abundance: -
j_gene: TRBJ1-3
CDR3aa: CASSLRRTGGNTIYF
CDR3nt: TGTGCCAGCAGTTTGCGTCGGACAGGGGGAAACACCATATATTTT

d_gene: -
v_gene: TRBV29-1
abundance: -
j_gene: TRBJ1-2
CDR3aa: CSAWGAYGYTF
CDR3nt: TGCAGCGCATGGGGGGCCTATGGCTACACCTTC

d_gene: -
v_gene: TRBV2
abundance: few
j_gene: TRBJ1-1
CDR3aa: CASKPLDLNTEAFF
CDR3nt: TGTGCCAGCAAACCGCTAGATCTGAACACTGAAGCTTTCTTT

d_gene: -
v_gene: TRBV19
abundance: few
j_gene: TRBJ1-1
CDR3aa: CASSHGLENTEAFF
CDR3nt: TGTGCCAGTAGCCATGGTTTAGAGAACACTGAAGCTTTCTTT

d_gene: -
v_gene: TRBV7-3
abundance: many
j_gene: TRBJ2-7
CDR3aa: CASSLQGSLGYEQYF
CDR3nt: TGTGCCAGCAGCTTACAGGGGTCCCTCGGCTACGAGCAGTACTTC

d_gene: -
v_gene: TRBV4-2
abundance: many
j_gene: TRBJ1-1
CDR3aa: CASSQARQESNTEAFF
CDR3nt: TGTGCCAGCAGCCAAGCTAGACAGGAGTCGAACACTGAAGCTTTCTTT

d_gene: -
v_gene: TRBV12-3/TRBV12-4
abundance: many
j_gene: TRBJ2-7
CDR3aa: CASSQGLQDYEQYF
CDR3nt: TGTGCCAGCAGTCAAGGGCTCCAGGACTACGAGCAGTACTTC

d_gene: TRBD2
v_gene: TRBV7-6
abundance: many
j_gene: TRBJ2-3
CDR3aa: CASSLGLAGATDTQYF
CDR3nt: TGTGCCAGCAGCTTGGGACTAGCGGGGGCAACAGATACGCAGTATTTT

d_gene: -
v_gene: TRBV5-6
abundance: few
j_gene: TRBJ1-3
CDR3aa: CASSLLQRGIANTIYF
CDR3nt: TGTGCCAGCAGCTTGTTACAGAGGGGAATCGCAAACACCATATATTTT

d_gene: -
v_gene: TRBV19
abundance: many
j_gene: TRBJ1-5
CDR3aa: CASSSLGNQPQHF
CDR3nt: TGTGCCAGTAGTTCGCTAGGAAATCAGCCCCAGCATTTT

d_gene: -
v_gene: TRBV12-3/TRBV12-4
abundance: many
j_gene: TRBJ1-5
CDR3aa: CASSLDRDRAQPQHF
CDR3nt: TGTGCCAGCAGTTTAGATCGAGACAGAGCACAGCCCCAGCATTTT

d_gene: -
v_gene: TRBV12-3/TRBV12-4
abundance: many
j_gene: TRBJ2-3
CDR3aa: CASSLALGRLQTQYF
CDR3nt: TGTGCCAGCAGTTTAGCGCTGGGACGACTACAGACGCAGTATTTT

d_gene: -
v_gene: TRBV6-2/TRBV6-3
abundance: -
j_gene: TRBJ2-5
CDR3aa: CASSRTPLRSDLETQYF
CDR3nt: TGTGCCAGCAGCCGCACTCCTCTCCGGTCCGATCTGGAGACCCAGTACTTC

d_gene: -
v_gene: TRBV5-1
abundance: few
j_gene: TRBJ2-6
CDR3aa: CASSQQVSSGANVLTF
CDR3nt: TGCGCCAGCTCCCAGCAGGTGAGCTCTGGGGCCAACGTCCTGACTTTC

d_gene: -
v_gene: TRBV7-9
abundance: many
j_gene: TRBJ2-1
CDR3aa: CASSSRGSNYNEQFF
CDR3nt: TGTGCCAGCAGTTCCCGGGGTAGCAACTACAATGAGCAGTTCTTC

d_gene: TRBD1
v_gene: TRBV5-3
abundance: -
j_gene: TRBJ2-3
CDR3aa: CASSFGTDTDTQYF
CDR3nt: TGTGCCAGCAGCTTCGGGACAGACACAGATACGCAGTATTTT